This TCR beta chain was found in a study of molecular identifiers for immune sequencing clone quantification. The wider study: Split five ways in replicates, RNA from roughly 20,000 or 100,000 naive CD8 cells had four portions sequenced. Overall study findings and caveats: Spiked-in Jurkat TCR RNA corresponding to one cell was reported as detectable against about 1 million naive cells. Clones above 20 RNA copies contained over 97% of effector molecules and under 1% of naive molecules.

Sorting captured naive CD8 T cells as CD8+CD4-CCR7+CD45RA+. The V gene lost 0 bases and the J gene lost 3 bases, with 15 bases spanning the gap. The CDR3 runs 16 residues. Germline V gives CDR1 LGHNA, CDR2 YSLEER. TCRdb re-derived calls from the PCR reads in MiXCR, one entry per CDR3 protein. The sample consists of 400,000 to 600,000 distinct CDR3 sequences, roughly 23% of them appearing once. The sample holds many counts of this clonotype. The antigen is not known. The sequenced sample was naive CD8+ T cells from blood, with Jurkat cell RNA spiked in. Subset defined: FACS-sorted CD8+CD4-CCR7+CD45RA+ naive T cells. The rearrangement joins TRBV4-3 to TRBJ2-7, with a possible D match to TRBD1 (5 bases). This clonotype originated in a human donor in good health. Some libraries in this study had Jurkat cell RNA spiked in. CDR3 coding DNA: TGCGCCAGCAGCCAAGATCGACAGTATAGCCTCTACGAGCAGTACTTC. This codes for CASSQDRQYSLYEQYF.